This TCR beta chain derives from a study of T-cell reconstitution after alpha-beta-depleted transplantation in children. Unique molecular identifiers tagged the TCRbeta library. TCRdb reprocessed the PCR reads via MiXCR and lists one record per CDR3 protein. Of 200,000 to 300,000 distinct CDR3 sequences listed, around 13% are singletons. This clonotype was seen many times. Between the trimmed V and J ends, which lost 1 base and 4 bases, there was a span of 14 bases. CDR1 is SQVTM, CDR2 ANQGSEA, per germline. The CDR3 is 15 residues long. The sample was PBMCs from the stem cell graft donor, taken from the stem cell graft. This receptor was obtained from a human donor who donated a stem cell graft to a child with acute lymphoblastic leukemia. The gene calls are TRBV29-1 and TRBJ2-1; D tentatively fits TRBD1 or TRBD2 (5 bases each). The CDR3 coding sequence is TGCAGCGTTGAAGCGGGGACCCAATTTTACAATGAGCAGTTCTTC. As protein: CSVEAGTQFYNEQFF.